This T cell receptor beta chain is from a study of T-cell reconstitution after alpha-beta-depleted transplantation in children listed by TCRdb under 2016. Background on the whole study: Using TCR repertoire profiling, the study followed T-cell immune reconstitution in a quantitative way in children after TCRalphabeta/CD19-depleted allogeneic hematopoietic cell transplantation.

Taken with the paper, the label for treatment or condition translates to: allogeneic hematopoietic cell transplantation with graft depleted of TCRalphabeta T cells and CD19 B cells. The children who served as transplant recipients had been given grafts of TCRalphabeta/CD19-depleted allogeneic hematopoietic cells. Results and caveats for the whole study, not just this receptor: The apparently early recovery of alphabetaT-cell counts about two months after transplant reportedly depended on only several hundred rapidly expanded clones that came from non-depleted graft cells. Over subsequent months, a decline in hyperexpanded clone frequencies was noted, and after one year, T-cell counts and TCRbeta diversity were mostly ascribed to newly produced T cells. In some patients, high TCRbeta diversity at day 60 was attributed to recipient T cells and intrathymic progenitors that had survived conditioning.

This clonotype was counted at least ten times. Its target antigen remains unknown. Base qualities are not provided; no much larger clone lies one nucleotide away. Receptors were amplified or captured by PCR. Sequencer: Illumina HiSeq 2500. TCR libraries were prepared with molecular barcoding, using unique molecular identifiers to normalize TCRbeta repertoire quantification. TCRdb applied fastp at Q25 and MiXCR to the public reads, then kept only in-frame beta chains. Every entry covers one CDR3 protein and lists the most common genes and DNA from its rows. The sample contains hundreds of thousands of distinct CDR3 sequences, approximately 10% of them found a single time. Around 2% of the sample belongs to the ten largest clones. Counted from cysteine to phenylalanine, this CDR3 has 14 amino acids. Just CDR3 DNA is preserved here, 42 bases in frame from base 1. CDR1 and CDR2 are drawn from the germline V gene: SNHLY, FYNNEI. V ends up 6 bases short and J 4 bases short, with an unmatched junction base count of 2.

Sequencing used PBMCs, obtained before TCRalphabeta/CD19-depleted stem cell transplant. This clonotype originated in a child younger than 10 with inherited bone marrow failure, due to receive a stem cell transplant. This sequence uses TRBV2 and TRBJ2-7, and TRBD2 aligns with 14 junction nucleotides. Read as DNA, the sequence is TGTGCCAGCAGGGGACTAGCGGGAGTTTACGAGCAGTACTTC. This codes for CASRGLAGVYEQYF. The reference TRBV2 and TRBJ2-7 proteins fill in what lies around the CDR3, so the full variable domain reads EPEVTQTPSHQVTQMGQEVILRCVPISNHLYFYWYRQILGQKVEFLVSFYNNEISEKSEIFDDQFSVERPDGSNFTLKIRSTKLEDSAMYFCASRGLAGVYEQYFGPGTRLTVT.